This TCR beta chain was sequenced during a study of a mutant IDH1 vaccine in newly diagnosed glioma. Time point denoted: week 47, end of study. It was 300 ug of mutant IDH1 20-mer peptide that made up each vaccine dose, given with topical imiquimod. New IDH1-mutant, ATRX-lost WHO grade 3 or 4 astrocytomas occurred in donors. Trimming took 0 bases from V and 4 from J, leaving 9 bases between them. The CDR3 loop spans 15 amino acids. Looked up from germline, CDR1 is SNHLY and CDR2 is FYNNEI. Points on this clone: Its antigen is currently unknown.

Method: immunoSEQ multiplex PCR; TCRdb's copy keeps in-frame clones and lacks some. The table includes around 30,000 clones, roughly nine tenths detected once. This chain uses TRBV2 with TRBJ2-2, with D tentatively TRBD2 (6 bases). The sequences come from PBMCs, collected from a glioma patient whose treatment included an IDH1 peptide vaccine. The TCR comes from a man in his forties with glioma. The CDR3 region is CASSEAGGGTGELFF. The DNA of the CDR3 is TGTGCCAGCAGTGAAGCGGGAGGTGGCACCGGGGAGCTGTTTTTT.